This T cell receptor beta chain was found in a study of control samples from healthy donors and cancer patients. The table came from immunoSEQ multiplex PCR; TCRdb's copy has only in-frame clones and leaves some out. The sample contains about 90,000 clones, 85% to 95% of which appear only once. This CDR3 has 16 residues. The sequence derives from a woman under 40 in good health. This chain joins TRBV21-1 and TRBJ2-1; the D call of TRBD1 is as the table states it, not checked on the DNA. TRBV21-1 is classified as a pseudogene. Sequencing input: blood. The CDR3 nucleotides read TGTGCCAGCAGCAAAGGGAGACAGGGCTCCTACAATGAGCAGTTCTTC. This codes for CASSKGRQGSYNEQFF.